Given below is one T cell receptor beta chain in context. This clone was detected ten times or more. There is no known antigen for this receptor. Base qualities are not provided; no much larger clone lies one nucleotide away. This CDR3 is also generated by other DNA sequences in the sample. The data originate from a study of blood T cell repertoires in COVID-19 (dated by TCRdb to 2018 to 2021). Study-level background: Samples from collaborators originated in the United States, Italy and Spain and spanned both the acute and convalescent phases of COVID-19. HLA class I and class II types, where available, came from metadata supplied by the sample provider rather than from assay-based typing. The repertoires were made available in a free public database intended to serve as a resource for research on the immune response to SARS-CoV-2. The samples were drawn from the first 160 participants of the ongoing ImmuneRACE study and from 950 to 1,500 subjects provided by 6 global collaborators. The sample metadata nearly always contained a de-identified subject ID, COVID-19 status, age in years and sex. The material from the prospective study consisted of cDNA or gDNA derived from T cells, B-cell-depleted T cells, or PBMCs. The dataset comprised deeply sampled blood TCRbeta repertoires from subjects exposed to, actively infected with, or recovered from COVID-19.

Broader findings and caveats from the paper: The amount of clinical and demographic metadata varied by source and participant and was provided uncurated.

One collaborating source in Seattle enrolled patients while the patients were actively infected and followed the patients over time throughout the course of disease. Collaborating institutions collected whole blood in K2EDTA tubes following their own protocols. For TCRbeta analysis, collaborators shipped samples as frozen whole blood, isolated PBMCs, or DNA extracted from either of those sample types. TCRbeta CDR3 regions were amplified from genomic DNA by means of the immunoSEQ Assay, a bias-controlled multiplex PCR. Per the authors' processing: The number of nucleated cells in each sample was estimated by amplification of reference gene primers within the assay. To quantify the absolute abundance of each unique TCRbeta CDR3 rearrangement, sequence reads were collapsed and filtered. For each sample, productive Simpson clonality was calculated as the square root of Simpson's diversity index across productive rearrangements. In TCRdb, the immuneACCESS table is reduced to in-frame sequences with V and J assigned. These tables do not hold every clone; where another copy was compared, an unresolved V gene accounts for under half, and the others remain unexplained. That table gives V, J and clone size, and the DNA gave D and trimming. The table for this sample lists 350,000 or so clones; approximately 89% of them were counted only once. Clones ranked in the top ten supply less than 5% of the sample.

According to the germline V gene, CDR1 reads SGHRS and CDR2 reads YFSETQ. The CDR3 starts with the cysteine, ends with the phenylalanine, and has 14 residues. CDR3 DNA is the only sequence kept; it has 42 bases, read in frame from the first base. Relative to germline, V is missing 3 bases and J is missing 4 bases, with 5 bases of the junction outside any gene match. Sequencing was carried out using peripheral blood. The V and J genes are TRBV5-1 and TRBJ1-1; 8 bases in between match TRBD1. The sequence came from a woman aged 60-70 years with COVID-19, enrolled during active disease. The CDR3 sequence is CASSSQGAGTEAFF. The DNA is TGCGCCAGCAGCTCCCAGGGGGCGGGCACTGAAGCTTTCTTT.